The subject of this entry is one TCR beta chain. Its specificity is not known. Donation came from healthy Caucasian individuals in Russia who were aged roughly 6 to 95. Next came a second PCR, run for about 7 to 12 cycles, which used a sample-barcoded 5' primer along with a J-beta primer mix. TCRdb passed the 5' RACE reads through MiXCR, listing each CDR3 protein once. The sample carries roughly 680,000 distinct CDR3 sequences, 52% recorded once. The sample comes from a study of blood T cells in healthy people across ages. Overall study findings and caveats: Without sorted subsets, naive and antigen-experienced compartments could not be conclusively compared. Estimated diversity that came from one million T cells was considered an underestimate. Naive T cell percentage showed a strong correlation with the diversity of TCR beta.

This receptor was taken from a woman aged 80 or over in good health. The sequenced sample was blood.

The CDR3 is CASSQMTGSSYEQYF. Written as DNA, the CDR3 is TGCGCCAGCAGCCAGATGACAGGAAGCTCCTACGAGCAGTACTTC. The genes are TRBV4-1 and TRBJ2-7; D is possibly TRBD1 (6 bases). V lost 3 bases and J lost 0, with 12 bases in between. The CDR3 is made up of 15 amino acids. Germline V gene data show CDR1 as MGHRA and CDR2 as YSYEKL.